These 3 T cell receptor beta chains were all obtained from the same sample, sequenced in a study of blood T cell repertoires in COVID-19. Measured with immunoSEQ multiplex PCR; TCRdb has only the in-frame clones, and not every one. The table includes about 160,000 clones, 60% to 80% detected once. The sequenced material came from peripheral blood. Receptor source: a man between 65 and 85 years old with acute or convalescent COVID-19.

This clone has at least ten counts. The chain combines TRBV21-1 with TRBJ1-6; no check of the table's D call, TRBD1, against the DNA was made. TRBV21-1 is a pseudogene segment. CDR3 length equals 14 residues. CDR3 region: CASPGQAYNSPLHF. The CDR3 DNA is TGTGCCAGCCCCGGACAGGCATATAATTCACCCCTCCACTTT.

The V gene is TRBV3-1 (or the pseudogene TRBV3-2), the J gene TRBJ1-1; 9 bases fit TRBD1. Germline V gene data show CDR1 as LGHDT and CDR2 as YNNKEL (reference sequence). This CDR3 is built from 17 residues. V lost 4 bases to trimming and J lost 4 bases; unmatched junction nucleotides: 13. The CDR3 sequence: CASSRLGGTGLPTEAFF. The CDR3 DNA follows: TGTGCCAGCAGCCGTCTCGGCGGGACAGGGCTCCCCACTGAAGCTTTCTTT.

This clone turned up a few times. This rearrangement joins TRBV6-2 or TRBV6-3 to TRBJ1-5, with D unresolved. Germline V lookup: CDR1 MNHEY, CDR2 SVGEGT. The CDR3 extends over 12 amino acids. V dropped 0 bases and J dropped 11 bases, with 8 bases sitting between them. The CDR3 region is CASSYSVVSQHF. CDR3 nucleotides: TGTGCCAGCAGTTACTCGGTAGTTTCCCAGCATTTT.